These 25 T cell receptor beta chains were sequenced from one sample in a study of blood T cell repertoires in COVID-19. Generated by immunoSEQ multiplex PCR, the TCRdb table keeps only in-frame clones and is missing some. The sample shows tens of thousands of clones, roughly 88% of them seen only once. Sequencing input: peripheral blood. The receptor set was obtained from a middle-aged man with COVID-19, enrolled during active disease.

V is TRBV7-9 and J is TRBJ1-4; D not certain. The CDR3 length is 16 residues. The germline CDR1 and CDR2 sequences are SEHNR and FQNEAQ (reference sequence). With 1 base removed from V and 0 bases from J, the gap between germline ends came to 9 bases. The CDR3 bases are TGTGCCAGCAGCTTAGGGGCAGGCGCAACTAATGAAAAACTGTTTTTT. It specifies CASSLGAGATNEKLFF.

This clone has just one count. The chain uses TRBV5-6 and TRBJ1-4, with 7 bases that match TRBD1. This CDR3 region has 16 residues. Germline CDR1 is SGHDT and CDR2 is YYEEEE. V lost 3 bases and J lost 8; bases outside the gene matches: 13. Here the CDR3 DNA reads TGTGCCAGCAGCTCTTTCAGGCCCGCCAGGGGGGAAAAACTGTTTTTT. This sequence encodes CASSSFRPARGEKLFF.

V and J are TRBV18 and TRBJ1-1, with D perhaps matching TRBD1 (5 bases). There are 12 residues in the CDR3. The germline V and J ends were trimmed by 0 bases and 8 bases, with 7 bases remaining between them. Germline loops: CDR1 KGHSH, CDR2 LQKENI. CDR3 loop: CASSPPQGEAFF. CDR3 bases: TGTGCCAGCTCACCACCCCAGGGCGAAGCTTTCTTT.

The rearrangement uses TRBV7-9 and TRBJ2-1, with TRBD2 matching 9 bases. The J segment lost 8 bases and the V segment lost 7 bases, leaving 12 bases of the junction unmatched. Germline V gene data show CDR1 as SEHNR and CDR2 as FQNEAQ (reference sequence). The CDR3 has 15 residues. The CDR3 protein is CASTHGTSFYDEQFF. The DNA of the CDR3 is TGTGCCAGCACCCACGGGACTAGCTTTTATGATGAGCAGTTCTTC.

The genes are TRBV10-3 and TRBJ2-1; D possibly corresponds to TRBD2 (5 bases). Between the trimmed V and J ends, which lost 7 bases and 3 bases, there was a span of 19 bases. The CDR3 length is 16 residues. Germline loops: CDR1 ENHRY, CDR2 SYGVKD. CDR3 sequence reads: CAITSGRTSDYNEQFF. The CDR3, as DNA: TGTGCCATCACCAGCGGAAGGACTTCGGACTACAATGAGCAGTTCTTC.

In its sample, this clone was seen a few times. V gene TRBV6-1 combines with J gene TRBJ2-7, with 9 bases fitting TRBD2. The V gene's germline CDR1 is MNHNS and CDR2 SASEGT. The J segment lost 0 bases and the V segment lost 1 base, leaving 1 base of the junction unmatched. The CDR3 loop spans 15 amino acids. The CDR3 nucleotides read TGTGCCAGCAGTGAAGGACTAGCGGACTCCTACGAGCAGTACTTC. Protein sequence: CASSEGLADSYEQYF.

The chain joins TRBV6-1 to TRBJ1-5, with 9 bases fitting TRBD1. Germline V lookup: CDR1 MNHNS, CDR2 SASEGT. The CDR3 spans 17 residues. V shed 4 bases, J shed 0 bases, and the junction held 7 bases outside the gene matches. The CDR3 nucleotides are TGTGCCAGCAGTGGAGACCCGACAGGGGGTAGCAATCAGCCCCAGCATTTT. Amino acid sequence: CASSGDPTGGSNQPQHF.

With regard to this clone: Different DNA sequences within this sample yield the same CDR3. This chain connects TRBV18 to TRBJ1-1; maybe TRBD1 (6 bases). Germline CDR1 reads KGHSH; CDR2 reads LQKENI. Trimming removed 3 bases from V and 0 bases from J, with 11 bases in between. The length of the CDR3 is 15 residues. The CDR3 coding sequence is TGTGCCAGCTCACCCGACAGGACAATGAACACTGAAGCTTTCTTT. This sequence encodes CASSPDRTMNTEAFF.

The CDR3 sequence: CARSFARSYEQYF. The DNA for the CDR3 is TGTGCCAGAAGCTTTGCTAGGTCCTACGAGCAGTACTTC. This chain joins TRBV5-3 and TRBJ2-7; D gene ambiguous. TRBV5-3 is annotated as an ORF whose role is uncertain. The V end was cut by 2 bases, the J end by 1 base, with 7 bases between. The CDR3 has 13 residues.

This clone occurred once. The chain links TRBV5-1 to TRBJ1-5, with D perhaps TRBD1 (6 bases). The germline V gene has CDR1 SGHRS and CDR2 YFSETQ. The CDR3 loop spans 13 amino acids. V lost 4 bases to trimming and J lost 7 bases, with 12 bases between them. CDR3 in DNA: TGCGCCAGCAGCCCTACAGGGAACCAGCCCCAGCATTTT. This translates into CASSPTGNQPQHF.

This sequence joins TRBV19 and TRBJ2-1; TRBD2 agrees at 7 bases. The CDR3 extends over 16 amino acids. Trimming at V came to 9 bases and at J to 0 bases, leaving 11 bases not matched to a gene. Germline lookup yields CDR1 LNHDA and CDR2 SQIVND (reference sequence). CDR3 loop: CASQQQAGNSYNEQFF. In DNA form, the CDR3 reads TGTGCCAGCCAGCAGCAAGCGGGGAACTCCTACAATGAGCAGTTCTTC. Using reference TRBV19 and TRBJ2-1 for the parts outside the CDR3, the full variable domain is DGGITQSPKYLFRKEGQNVTLSCEQNLNHDAMYWYRQDPGQGLRLIYYSQIVNDFQKGDIAEGYSVSREKKESFPLTVTSAQKNPTAFYLCASQQQAGNSYNEQFFGPGTRLTVL.

The chain uses TRBV18 and TRBJ2-1, with 7 bases aligning to TRBD2. Trimming at V came to 0 bases and at J to 4 bases, leaving 6 bases not matched to a gene. The CDR3 extends over 16 amino acids. Germline CDR1 and CDR2: KGHSH and LQKENI. CDR3 DNA sequence: TGTGCCAGCTCACCACCGTCCCTAGCGGTTTACAATGAGCAGTTCTTC. Translation gives CASSPPSLAVYNEQFF.

The chain links TRBV27 to TRBJ1-1; perhaps TRBD1 as D (5 bases). The CDR3 is made up of 15 amino acids. Trimming cost V 1 base and J 1 base, with 10 bases left between them. CDR1 and CDR2 (germline): MNHEY, SMNVEV (reference sequence). This CDR3 is CASSLWGVQNTEAFF. CDR3 coding DNA: TGTGCCAGCAGTTTATGGGGGGTCCAGAACACTGAAGCTTTCTTT.

The table lists this clone with a few counts. The chain combines TRBV30 with TRBJ1-2, with 9 bases aligning to TRBD1. Germline CDR1 and CDR2: GTSNPN and SVGIG (reference sequence). CDR3 length: 14 amino acids. The V segment lost 4 bases and the J segment 6 bases; nucleotides outside the gene matches: 9. CDR3 coding DNA: TGTGCCTGGACCCCGGGACAGGGTTCGAATGGCTACACCTTC. Translating gives CAWTPGQGSNGYTF.

This CDR3 reads CASSVLAGVNEQFF. For the CDR3, the DNA is TGTGCCAGCAGCGTATTAGCGGGAGTAAATGAGCAGTTCTTC. The chain links TRBV7-9 to TRBJ2-1; TRBD2 matches 9 bases. The CDR3 covers 14 residues. CDR1 is SEHNR, CDR2 FQNEAQ, per germline (reference sequence). Germline trimming cut 5 bases from V and 7 bases from J; bases unmatched to any gene: 6. Combining the CDR3 with reference TRBV7-9 and TRBJ2-1 gives the whole variable domain DTGVSQNPRHKITKRGQNVTFRCDPISEHNRLYWYRQTLGQGPEFLTYFQNEAQLEKSRLLSDRFSAERPKGSFSTLEIQRTEQGDSAMYLCASSVLAGVNEQFFGPGTRLTVL.

The rearrangement links TRBV2 to TRBJ2-7, with 7 bases aligning to TRBD1. The J segment lost 2 bases and the V segment lost 5 bases, leaving 9 bases of the junction unmatched. The CDR3 spans 15 residues. Germline CDR1 is SNHLY and CDR2 is FYNNEI. The CDR3 DNA sequence: TGTGCCAGCAGTCCCCCGACAGGGTATCCCTACGAGCAGTACTTC. It specifies CASSPPTGYPYEQYF.

The sample holds one count of this clone. V and J are TRBV6-6 and TRBJ1-1; 12 nucleotides match TRBD1. The ends lost 5 bases at V and 2 bases at J; junction bases unmatched: 3. The germline V gene has CDR1 MNHNY and CDR2 SVGAGI (reference sequence). The CDR3 is 15 residues long. The CDR3, as DNA: TGTGCCAGCAGTAGGGACAGGGGGCGAAACACTGAAGCTTTCTTT. Its protein is CASSRDRGRNTEAFF.

This chain connects TRBV7-2 to TRBJ2-3, with 9 bases matching TRBD2. The CDR3 contains 15 residues. Per the germline V gene, CDR1 is SGHTA and CDR2 is FQGNSA. The V gene end was trimmed by 5 bases and the J gene end by 6 bases; junction bases not matched to a gene: 9. CDR3: CASSLLAGAGDTQYF. The CDR3 region has the DNA TGTGCCAGCAGCCTATTAGCGGGAGCAGGGGATACGCAGTATTTT.

The chain links TRBV27 to TRBJ1-1; D remains unclear. Trimming stripped 2 bases from V and 4 bases from J, with 8 bases between. The CDR3 spans 13 residues. Germline CDR1 MNHEY, CDR2 SMNVEV (reference sequence). CDR3 sequence (DNA): TGTGCCAGCAGTTTAGGGCGGGGCACTGAAGCTTTCTTT. It is translated as CASSLGRGTEAFF.

This chain uses TRBV3-1 (or the pseudogene TRBV3-2) with TRBJ1-1; 9 bases map to TRBD1. The germline gives CDR1 LGHDT, CDR2 YNNKEL (reference sequence). The CDR3 sequence is 13 residues long. V was clipped by 4 bases and J by 5 bases; unmatched bases: 2. CDR3 nucleotides: TGTGCCAGCAGCCGGGGGACAGGGACTGAAGCTTTCTTT. Amino acid sequence: CASSRGTGTEAFF.

CDR3 residues: CASSQPLHRGTNYGYTF. The CDR3 DNA sequence: TGTGCCAGCAGCCAACCGCTGCACAGGGGGACTAACTATGGCTACACCTTC. The rearrangement joins TRBV16 to TRBJ1-2, with 8 bases identical to TRBD1. The CDR3 spans 17 residues. Germline assignment: CDR1 KGHSY and CDR2 FQNENV. The J segment lost 0 bases and the V segment lost 2 bases, leaving 8 bases of the junction unmatched.

In nucleotides, the CDR3 is TGCAGCGTGGGGGACACTTACTCTGGGGCCAACGTCCTGACTTTC. This codes for CSVGDTYSGANVLTF. The V and J genes are TRBV29-1 and TRBJ2-6; D perhaps matches TRBD1 (6 bases). The CDR3 loop spans 15 amino acids. Trimming left V 6 bases short and J 0 bases short, with 12 bases between. The germline gives CDR1 SQVTM, CDR2 ANQGSEA.

The genes are TRBV4-2 and TRBJ2-7; the D gene is possibly TRBD1 (6 bases). The ends were cut back, 1 base at V and 2 bases at J, with 12 bases in the middle. This CDR3 is 15 amino acids long. CDR1 and CDR2 from the germline V gene are LGHNA and YNFKEQ. DNA of the CDR3: TGTGCCAGCAGCCAAGTGAGGGGGTTAGCCTACGAGCAGTACTTC. It encodes CASSQVRGLAYEQYF.

This clone appeared a single time. The chain joins TRBV19 to TRBJ2-1; D ambiguous. The CDR3 contains 15 residues. CDR1 is LNHDA, CDR2 SQIVND, per germline (reference sequence). V was trimmed by 0 bases and J by 9 bases, leaving 15 bases between them. The CDR3 protein is CASSIDQAYGAEQFF. The CDR3 DNA reads as TGTGCCAGTAGTATAGATCAAGCCTACGGAGCTGAGCAGTTCTTC.

V usage is TRBV11-2 and J usage is TRBJ2-3; 16 bases fit TRBD2. The trim removed 5 bases at V and 0 bases at J, leaving 8 bases unmatched. This CDR3 comprises 19 residues. The germline V gene encodes CDR1 SGHAT and CDR2 FQNNGV. As DNA, the CDR3 is TGTGCCAGCAGCAGAGGGACTAGCGGGAGGGCTATTAGCACAGATACGCAGTATTTT. It encodes CASSRGTSGRAISTDTQYF.